This TCR beta chain was obtained from a study of radiation and T cells in renal cell carcinoma. Profiling relied on immunoSEQ multiplex PCR, and the TCRdb table lists in-frame clones only, not all of them. Of about 150,000 clones in the sample, approximately 86% were seen once. Time point of the sample: blood 2 weeks post-SBRT. The treatment here: 15 Gy SBRT to primary tumor, nephrectomy 4 weeks later. Blood was sampled at baseline, 2 weeks and 4 weeks after SBRT. CDR1 SGHTA and CDR2 FQGNSA come from the germline V gene. J lost 8 bases, V lost 2 bases, and 10 bases had no gene match. There are 16 residues in the CDR3.

The chain links TRBV7-2 to TRBJ2-1; 9 bases are a match to TRBD2. The source of this sequence is a woman in her fifties or sixties with renal cell carcinoma. The starting material was blood, obtained from a patient whose treatment included radiotherapy and nephrectomy. The CDR3 DNA reads TGTGCCAGCAGCTTAATTGTGCGGGGGGGGCTCGATGAGCAGTTCTTC. Residues: CASSLIVRGGLDEQFF. Based on the CDR3 plus reference TRBV7-2 and TRBJ2-1, the full variable domain is GAGVSQSPSNKVTEKGKDVELRCDPISGHTALYWYRQSLGQGLEFLIYFQGNSAPDKSGLPSDRFSAERTGGSVSTLTIQRTQQEDSAVYLCASSLIVRGGLDEQFFGPGTRLTVL.